This record looks at one T cell receptor beta chain sequence and its context. This record comes from a study of blood T cell repertoires in COVID-19. In the source study's methods: By means of reference gene primer amplification, nucleated cell counts were estimated. This table comes from immunoSEQ multiplex PCR, and its TCRdb copy is limited to in-frame clones, with some not included. V, J and clone size are taken as reported in that table, and D and trimming were inferred from the DNA itself. The sample carries roughly 500,000 clones, roughly 88% recorded once. The length of the CDR3 is 16 residues. V lost 4 bases and J 5 bases, leaving 20 bases between the germline ends. Germline V gives CDR1 LGHDT, CDR2 YNNKEL (reference sequence).

The sequence derives from a human donor in a cohort sampled during active COVID-19. Sequences were obtained from peripheral blood. The genes are TRBV3-1 (or the pseudogene TRBV3-2) and TRBJ1-2, with a weak D call TRBD1 (5 bases). The CDR3 loop is CASSRHEEDGQYGYTF. CDR3 in DNA: TGTGCCAGCAGCCGCCATGAAGAAGACGGACAATATGGCTACACCTTC.